What follows are 9 T cell receptor beta chains derived from one specimen sequenced in a study of pediatric ulcerative colitis. One to two pinch biopsies were taken from the rectum during colonoscopy. The repertoire was sequenced with immunoSEQ multiplex PCR; TCRdb's copy has only in-frame clones and lacks some. This table holds 16,000 or so clones, about 80% found once. Sequenced input: gut tissue. The receptors stem from a boy between 5 and 17 years old who was a control in a study of pediatric ulcerative colitis.

The chain carries TRBV11-2 and TRBJ1-1; 7 nucleotides agree with TRBD1. The CDR3 is made up of 18 amino acids. CDR1 SGHAT and CDR2 FQNNGV come from the germline V gene. The junction had 14 bases not matched to a gene; V was cut back by 3 bases and J by 1 base. The CDR3 sequence is CASSLELRQGLGNTEAFF. CDR3 DNA: TGTGCCAGCAGCTTGGAACTCCGACAGGGTCTTGGGAACACTGAAGCTTTCTTT.

This clone showed up just a few times. V and J are TRBV9 and TRBJ1-2; TRBD1 is a possible D gene (6 bases). CDR3 length equals 14 residues. Germline loops: CDR1 SGDLS, CDR2 YYNGEE. With 1 base removed from V and 4 bases from J, the gap between germline ends came to 11 bases. The CDR3 loop reads CASSVLQGSYGYTF. CDR3 DNA: TGTGCCAGCAGCGTACTACAGGGATCCTATGGCTACACCTTC.

This sequence joins TRBV5-1 and TRBJ2-7; D is perhaps TRBD2 (5 bases). V shed 0 bases and J shed 3 bases, with 10 bases lying between them. The CDR3 is 14 residues long. Germline V gives CDR1 SGHRS, CDR2 YFSETQ. The CDR3 region has the DNA TGCGCCAGCAGCTTGGTCCCTGGGAGCTACGAGCAGTACTTC. Amino acid sequence: CASSLVPGSYEQYF.

This rearrangement joins TRBV9 to TRBJ2-7, with D possibly being TRBD1 (6 bases). This CDR3 is 13 amino acids long. V was shortened by 1 base and J by 5 bases, with 10 bases between the two germline ends. CDR1 is SGDLS, CDR2 YYNGEE, per germline. The DNA of the CDR3 is TGTGCCAGCAGCGTAACAGGGATGGACGAGCAGTACTTC. Translation gives CASSVTGMDEQYF.

This clone was found a few times. This sequence joins TRBV4-1 and TRBJ1-2, with TRBD1 matching over 7 bases. The CDR3 has 15 residues. Germline V gene lookup returns CDR1 MGHRA and CDR2 YSYEKL. After removal of 1 base from V and 3 bases from J, the junction contained 5 bases not matched to a gene. CDR3: CASSQGPGTDYGYTF. CDR3 nucleotide sequence: TGCGCCAGCAGCCAAGGCCCCGGGACAGACTATGGCTACACCTTC.

The chain couples TRBV11-2 to TRBJ1-1, with 9 positions matching TRBD1. The CDR3 loop spans 13 amino acids. CDR1 and CDR2 from the germline V gene are SGHAT and FQNNGV. The J segment lost 3 bases and the V segment lost 6 bases, leaving 2 bases of the junction unmatched. CDR3 bases: TGTGCCAGCAGGGACAGGGGTGACACTGAAGCTTTCTTT. Amino acids: CASRDRGDTEAFF.

The CDR3 DNA is TGTGCCTGGAGTGAAGGGGAGGCAAGCAATCAGCCCCAGCATTTT. Translating gives CAWSEGEASNQPQHF. This chain uses TRBV30 with TRBJ1-5; D is possibly TRBD1 (5 bases). V was cut by 1 base and J by 1 base, with 11 bases left in between. The CDR3 length is 15 residues. In germline, CDR1 is GTSNPN, CDR2 SVGIG (reference sequence).

The gene calls are TRBV25-1 and TRBJ1-1; unclear D gene. CDR1 is MGHDK and CDR2 is SYGVNS in the germline V gene. The CDR3 extends over 14 amino acids. The V and J ends lost 6 bases and 7 bases respectively, with 18 bases between them. In nucleotides, the CDR3 is TGTGCCAGCAGCCCATGGGCCACCGATGGTGAAGCTTTCTTT. Translated: CASSPWATDGEAFF. The entire variable domain, with the rest obtained from reference TRBV25-1 and TRBJ1-1, is as follows: EADIYQTPRYLVIGTGKKITLECSQTMGHDKMYWYQQDPGMELHLIHYSYGVNSTEKGDLSSESTVSRIRTEHFPLTLESARPSHTSQYLCASSPWATDGEAFFGQGTRLTVV.

In regard to this clone: Other DNA sequences within the sample encode an identical CDR3. V usage is TRBV28 and J usage is TRBJ1-5; D gene uncertain. V lost 5 bases and J 0 bases, leaving 8 bases between the germline ends. There are 14 residues in the CDR3. CDR1 and CDR2 from the germline V gene are MDHEN and SYDVKM. The DNA of the CDR3 is TGTGCCAGCAGTCCGGAATCTAGCAATCAGCCCCAGCATTTT. It specifies CASSPESSNQPQHF.